This passage covers 32 T cell receptor beta chains from one sample sequenced in a study of cytomegalovirus exposure and HLA in healthy donors. Researchers ran the PCR with 60 Vbeta and 13 Jbeta primers. Some clones are missing from TCRdb's copy, which holds only in-frame ones; the method was immunoSEQ multiplex PCR. The sample has about 160,000 clones; 84% are singletons. Sequencing used PBMCs. The receptors here all came from a man aged 25 to 40 in good health and CMV-seronegative.

This chain uses TRBV18 with TRBJ1-3; 8 nucleotides agree with TRBD1. Trimming took 3 bases from V and 3 from J; bases not matched to a gene: 7. Looked up from germline, CDR1 is KGHSH and CDR2 is LQKENI. The CDR3 runs to 16 residues. CDR3 in DNA: TGTGCCAGCTCACCGACAGGGGCAGGAGGTGGAAACACCATATATTTT. Translation: CASSPTGAGGGNTIYF.

J is TRBJ2-7 and V is TRBV10-3, with 8 bases matching TRBD1. V was pared by 8 bases and J by 3 bases, with 9 bases of the junction left unmatched. This CDR3 comprises 14 residues. Germline V gene data show CDR1 as ENHRY and CDR2 as SYGVKD. The CDR3 spells CAILEGQDDYEQYF. CDR3 DNA: TGTGCCATCCTAGAGGGACAGGATGACTACGAGCAGTACTTC.

The chain links TRBV6-1 to TRBJ2-4, with 7 bases that match TRBD2. V trimming: 10 bases; J trimming: 6 bases; junction bases outside the gene matches: 9. Germline CDR1 MNHNS, CDR2 SASEGT. The CDR3 length is 13 residues. CDR3 DNA sequence: TGTGCCATAGCGCCTAGCGGTACAAACATTCAGTACTTC. Translating it yields CAIAPSGTNIQYF.

The chain couples TRBV4-1 to TRBJ2-3, with 8 bases fitting TRBD1. Looked up from germline, CDR1 is MGHRA and CDR2 is YSYEKL. V shed 5 bases and J 6 bases; nucleotides not matched to a gene: 7. The CDR3 sequence is 14 residues long. The CDR3 DNA follows: TGCGCCAGCAGCACACGACAGGGGACGGATACGCAGTATTTT. Its translation is CASSTRQGTDTQYF.

The genes are TRBV25-1 and TRBJ2-2; 9 nucleotides line up with TRBD1. With V trimmed by 6 bases and J by 3 bases, 2 bases remained unmatched. CDR3 size: 14 residues. Looked up from germline, CDR1 is MGHDK and CDR2 is SYGVNS. The CDR3 coding sequence is TGTGCCAGCAGGGGGACAGGGCACACCGGGGAGCTGTTTTTT. It encodes CASRGTGHTGELFF.

The CDR3 region is CAISVDSGGNYGYTF. CDR3 bases: TGTGCCATCAGTGTGGACAGCGGGGGTAACTATGGCTACACCTTC. This chain joins TRBV10-3 and TRBJ1-2; weak D call: TRBD1 (6 bases). Germline assignment: CDR1 ENHRY and CDR2 SYGVKD. Trimming shortened V by 4 bases and J by 1 base, and 13 bases separated the two germline ends. There are 15 residues in the CDR3.

This chain joins TRBV14 and TRBJ2-3, with 10 nucleotides matching TRBD2. Germline V gives CDR1 SGHDN, CDR2 FVKESK. The ends lost 3 bases at V and 1 base at J; junction bases unmatched: 4. The CDR3 length is 16 residues. The CDR3 loop is CASSHPGLAGTDTQYF. The CDR3 bases are TGTGCCAGCAGCCACCCCGGACTAGCGGGCACAGATACGCAGTATTTT.

V and J are TRBV27 and TRBJ2-2, with D tentatively TRBD2 (7 bases). Trimming took off 3 bases at V and 7 bases at J, with 12 bases between the two ends. This CDR3 has 14 residues. The germline CDR1 and CDR2 sequences are MNHEY and SMNVEV (reference sequence). CDR3 amino acids: CASSLGGGYGELFF. CDR3 DNA sequence: TGTGCCAGCAGTTTGGGGGGGGGCTACGGGGAGCTGTTTTTT.

The chain recombines TRBV7-9 with TRBJ2-1; possible D gene TRBD1, 8 bases. Germline V gene sequence: CDR1 SEHNR, CDR2 FQNEAQ (reference sequence). Trimming removed 0 bases from V and 4 bases from J, with 19 bases in between. The CDR3 is 18 residues long. CDR3 in DNA: TGTGCCAGCAGCTTAGCTCATACGGGGGGACAGGTTTACAATGAGCAGTTCTTC. Its translation: CASSLAHTGGQVYNEQFF.

The chain uses TRBV5-1 and TRBJ2-7, with a tentative D call TRBD1 (6 bases). CDR1 is SGHRS, CDR2 YFSETQ, per germline. The V and J ends lost 0 bases and 2 bases respectively, with 15 bases between them. The CDR3 length is 16 residues. The CDR3, as DNA: TGCGCCAGCAGCTTGGAGGCACAGGGCGTTACCTACGAGCAGTACTTC. Translation gives CASSLEAQGVTYEQYF.

This sequence joins TRBV4-1 and TRBJ2-1; D might be TRBD1 (5 bases). This CDR3 has 17 amino acids. Germline V CDR1 and CDR2: MGHRA, YSYEKL. Trimming cost V 4 bases and J 4 bases, with 20 bases left between them. The CDR3 bases are TGCGCCAGCAGCCTCCCCGTCAGGACGGACAAATACAATGAGCAGTTCTTC. It yields the protein CASSLPVRTDKYNEQFF.

The chain employs TRBV7-9 and TRBJ2-7; a possible D gene is TRBD2 (6 bases). The CDR3 spans 15 residues. V lost 1 base and J lost 2, with 12 bases in between. Germline lookup yields CDR1 SEHNR and CDR2 FQNEAQ (reference sequence). This CDR3 reads CASSLGGGGTYEQYF. The CDR3 DNA reads TGTGCCAGCAGCTTAGGAGGAGGAGGGACCTACGAGCAGTACTTC.

V and J are TRBV9 and TRBJ1-4; TRBD1 is a possible D gene (5 bases). The CDR3 runs to 16 residues. Trimming removed 1 base at V and 6 bases at J, with 16 bases between. The germline V gene encodes CDR1 SGDLS and CDR2 YYNGEE. This CDR3 reads CASSVSLGVTDEKLFF. The CDR3 region has the DNA TGTGCCAGCAGCGTAAGTTTAGGGGTCACCGATGAAAAACTGTTTTTT.

This chain connects TRBV28 to TRBJ2-5; D is uncertain. The DNA end is more similar to TRBJ2-7, so the J call may be wrong. The CDR3 totals 13 residues. CDR1 and CDR2 from the germline V gene are MDHEN and SYDVKM. Here the CDR3 DNA reads TGTGCCAGCAGGCCGATCGGTACCTACGAGCAGTACTTC. It codes for CASRPIGTYEQYF.

The V call is TRBV5-6, the J call TRBJ2-3; unclear D gene. Deletions cut 2 bases from V and 4 bases from J, with 2 bases between. The CDR3 spans 11 residues. CDR1 is SGHDT and CDR2 is YYEEEE in the germline V gene. The CDR3 is CASSFADTQYF. CDR3 DNA: TGTGCCAGCAGCTTCGCAGATACGCAGTATTTT.

The V call is TRBV7-2, the J call TRBJ2-1; 12 bases line up with TRBD2. The CDR3 has 17 residues. Germline trimming cut 5 bases from V and 1 base from J; bases unmatched to any gene: 6. In germline, CDR1 is SGHTA, CDR2 FQGNSA. In DNA, the CDR3 is TGTGCCAGCAGCGCGACTAGCGGGAGACCGTCCTACAATGAGCAGTTCTTC. It translates to CASSATSGRPSYNEQFF.

V is TRBV6-6 and J is TRBJ2-1, with TRBD2 matching over 11 bases. This CDR3 is built from 15 residues. The germline gives CDR1 MNHNY, CDR2 SVGAGI (reference sequence). With 6 bases clipped from V and 5 bases from J, the junction kept 6 bases outside the gene matches. CDR3 in amino acids: CASRLLAGDHNEQFF. The CDR3 bases are TGTGCCAGCAGGCTACTAGCGGGGGATCACAATGAGCAGTTCTTC.

V and J are TRBV19 and TRBJ2-4, with D tentatively TRBD1 (6 bases). This CDR3 is 14 amino acids long. Germline V gene lookup returns CDR1 LNHDA and CDR2 SQIVND (reference sequence). With 3 bases removed from V and 10 bases from J, the gap between germline ends came to 16 bases. This chain's CDR3 is CASSISGQLGIQYF. CDR3 nucleotides: TGTGCCAGTAGTATCAGCGGACAGCTCGGTATTCAGTACTTC.

The V gene is TRBV27, the J gene TRBJ1-5; 7 bases agree with TRBD1. Trimming at V came to 5 bases and at J to 4 bases, leaving 8 bases not matched to a gene. Germline V gene lookup returns CDR1 MNHEY and CDR2 SMNVEV (reference sequence). CDR3 length equals 15 residues. The DNA of the CDR3 is TGTGCCAGCAGTCACCGGGACAGCCGAAATCAGCCCCAGCATTTT. It translates to CASSHRDSRNQPQHF.

The chain couples TRBV7-2 to TRBJ2-4; D possibly corresponds to TRBD1 (5 bases). Trimming shortened V by 2 bases and J by 7 bases, and 9 bases separated the two germline ends. The CDR3 totals 13 residues. The germline V gene has CDR1 SGHTA and CDR2 FQGNSA. The CDR3 protein is CASSLCKGNIQYF. For the CDR3, the DNA is TGTGCCAGCAGCTTATGTAAGGGGAACATTCAGTACTTC.

The chain couples TRBV25-1 to TRBJ2-1; TRBD2 aligns across 11 bases. The CDR3 spans 17 residues. V shed 4 bases and J 4 bases; nucleotides not matched to a gene: 9. Germline V gives CDR1 MGHDK, CDR2 SYGVNS. CDR3 region: CASSVSLAGGWYNEQFF. The CDR3 nucleotides are TGTGCCAGCAGTGTCAGCCTAGCGGGGGGATGGTACAATGAGCAGTTCTTC.

V gene TRBV6-4 combines with J gene TRBJ2-1; a possible D gene is TRBD1 (5 bases). This CDR3 is built from 15 residues. Between the trimmed V and J ends, which lost 6 bases and 6 bases, there was a span of 18 bases. Germline loops: CDR1 MRHNA, CDR2 SNTAGT. Written as DNA, the CDR3 is TGTGCCAGCAGATTACCCGACAGCCTATGCAATGAGCAGTTCTTC. Translating gives CASRLPDSLCNEQFF.

This clone was detected a few times. The chain has TRBV5-1 and TRBJ1-2, with D maybe TRBD1 (5 bases). The germline V gene encodes CDR1 SGHRS and CDR2 YFSETQ. The V end lost 0 bases, the J end lost 0 bases, and 12 bases lay between the germline ends. The CDR3 consists of 16 residues. The CDR3 sequence is CASSLAAGLANYGYTF. The CDR3 coding sequence is TGCGCCAGCAGCTTGGCGGCAGGGCTAGCTAACTATGGCTACACCTTC.

The chain recombines TRBV12-5 with TRBJ2-3; 8 bases map to TRBD2. Germline V gene data show CDR1 as LGHNT and CDR2 as FRNRAP. Unmatched junction bases numbered 15, after V lost 3 bases and J lost 10 bases. The CDR3 spans 16 residues. The CDR3 DNA follows: TGTGCTAGTGGTTTCGGGGGGGAGAAGATCCATGGGTCGCAGTATTTT. Protein: CASGFGGEKIHGSQYF.

V usage is TRBV28 and J usage is TRBJ1-2, with D hard to call. This CDR3 comprises 16 residues. Per germline, CDR1 MDHEN and CDR2 SYDVKM. V lost 5 bases and J lost 0, with 16 bases in between. Here the CDR3 DNA reads TGTGCCAGCAGTCCCCCCGGCTCTAGAGCTAACTATGGCTACACCTTC. It is translated as CASSPPGSRANYGYTF.

V is TRBV6-5 and J is TRBJ2-7; D is uncertain. CDR1 and CDR2 (germline): MNHEY, SVGAGI. V dropped 6 bases and J dropped 2 bases, with 11 bases sitting between them. This CDR3 has 13 residues. CDR3 loop: CASRIHKTYEQYF. As DNA, the CDR3 is TGTGCCAGCAGGATCCACAAAACCTACGAGCAGTACTTC.

This chain connects TRBV9 to TRBJ2-1; TRBD2 matches at 8 bases. V shed 2 bases, J shed 7 bases, and the junction held 5 bases outside the gene matches. The CDR3 spans 14 residues. Germline values: CDR1 SGDLS, CDR2 YYNGEE. The CDR3 spells CASSVYGGGNEQFF. CDR3 nucleotide sequence: TGTGCCAGCAGCGTTTACGGGGGGGGAAATGAGCAGTTCTTC. The full variable domain, completed using reference TRBV9 and TRBJ2-1, is DSGVTQTPKHLITATGQRVTLRCSPRSGDLSVYWYQQSLDQGLQFLIQYYNGEERAKGNILERFSAQQFPDLHSELNLSSLELGDSALYFCASSVYGGGNEQFFGPGTRLTVL.

The chain uses TRBV7-9 and TRBJ1-2; maybe TRBD1 (5 bases). The V end was cut by 8 bases, the J end by 0 bases, with 16 bases between. CDR3 length: 15 amino acids. Germline CDR1 reads SEHNR; CDR2 reads FQNEAQ (reference sequence). CDR3: CASGLAGGANYGYTF. The CDR3 DNA reads TGTGCCAGCGGACTCGCCGGGGGGGCTAACTATGGCTACACCTTC.

The chain has TRBV19 and TRBJ1-1; the D gene is possibly TRBD1 (6 bases). This CDR3 spans 14 amino acids. V was trimmed by 5 bases and J by 4 bases, leaving 14 bases between them. Germline CDR1 and CDR2: LNHDA and SQIVND (reference sequence). DNA of the CDR3: TGTGCCAGTAGTCCTACAGGGTTTGGCACTGAAGCTTTCTTT. Protein product: CASSPTGFGTEAFF.

The chain carries TRBV9 and TRBJ2-3; 10 nucleotides align to TRBD2. The germline V gene encodes CDR1 SGDLS and CDR2 YYNGEE. The CDR3 consists of 17 residues. V was pared by 0 bases and J by 3 bases, with 7 bases of the junction left unmatched. CDR3 DNA: TGTGCCAGCAGCGTAGGGACTAGCGGAGGGGGGACAGATACGCAGTATTTT. It codes for CASSVGTSGGGTDTQYF.

This chain connects TRBV18 to TRBJ2-7; D is uncertain. Germline V gene data show CDR1 as KGHSH and CDR2 as LQKENI. The CDR3 runs 13 residues. V lost 3 bases to trimming and J lost 3 bases, with 9 bases between them. The CDR3 coding sequence is TGTGCCAGCTCACCTACCAGCGACTACGAGCAGTACTTC. The encoded protein is CASSPTSDYEQYF.

V is TRBV7-2 and J is TRBJ2-1; 12 positions match TRBD2. Trimming removed 6 bases from V and 10 bases from J; junction bases left unmatched: 10. The CDR3 is made up of 15 amino acids. CDR1 and CDR2 from the germline V gene are SGHTA and FQGNSA. The CDR3 coding sequence is TGTGCCAGCAGGGAATCTAGCGGGAGGGGTGGGGAGCAGTTCTTC. Amino acid sequence: CASRESSGRGGEQFF.